A single sample is the source of the 20 T cell receptor beta chains below, sequenced in a study of T cells in women clearing cervical HPV infection (dated by TCRdb to the late 2010s). To prepare the library, the immunoSEQ multiplex PCR assay was applied. The immuneACCESS repertoire file appears here via TCRdb, limited to in-frame rearrangements. These files lack a portion of the clones; in checked studies, under half of the deficit traces to unresolved V genes, and the cause of the others is not known. The sample table on file contains 25,000 to 30,000 clones. The top ten hold roughly 10% of the sample. Specimen: blood buffy coat. The receptors were sampled from a woman between 18 and 70 years old with a cervical HPV16 infection that either progressed to CIN3+ or cleared (not recorded which).

Details on this clone: The CDR3 end is not reached by the read, which stops 3 residues before it; the germline J gene fills it in. This chain joins TRBV5-1 and TRBJ2-6; D is unclear. The CDR3 consists of 16 residues. Germline V gene lookup returns CDR1 SGHRS and CDR2 YFSETQ. The V and J ends lost 0 bases and 2 bases respectively, with 9 bases between them. The sequenced CDR3 bases are TGCGCCAGCAGCTTGGAACAGTTAGCTGGGGCCAACGTC. It specifies CASSLEQLAGANV. Given in full, the CDR3 is CASSLEQLAGANVLTF. Together with reference TRBV5-1 and TRBJ2-6, the CDR3 gives the full variable domain: KAGVTQTPRYLIKTRGQQVTLSCSPISGHRSVSWYQQTPGQGLQFLFEYFSETQRNKGNFPGRFSGRQFSNSRSEMNVSTLELGDSALYLCASSLEQLAGANVLTFGAGSRLTVL.

As for this clone: The read terminates 3 residues ahead of where the CDR3 ends, so the germline J gene completes it. V gene TRBV11-2 combines with J gene TRBJ2-3; D might be TRBD2 (5 bases). CDR1 SGHAT and CDR2 FQNNGV come from the germline V gene. The CDR3 has 12 residues. V was clipped by 5 bases and J by 6 bases, with 9 bases between them. CDR3 loop: CASSEQRDTQYF. CDR3 bases read: TGTGCCAGCAGCGAGCAGCGGGATACG. Full variable domain (rest looked up from reference TRBV11-2 and TRBJ2-3): EAGVAQSPRYKIIEKRQSVAFWCNPISGHATLYWYQQILGQGPKLLIQFQNNGVVDDSQLPKDRFSAERLKGVDSTLKIQPAKLEDSAVYLCASSEQRDTQYFGPGTRLTVL.

Worth noting for this clone: The DNA ends 3 residues before the CDR3 does, and the rest of the CDR3 is filled in from the germline J gene. This chain links TRBV7-2 with TRBJ2-7, with 7 bases matching TRBD1. The CDR3 is 14 residues long. J lost 3 bases, V lost 1 base, and 3 bases had no gene match. In germline, CDR1 is SGHTA, CDR2 FQGNSA. CDR3: CASSLGQGIYEQYF. The CDR3 DNA, read in part, is TGTGCCAGCAGCTTAGGACAGGGAATCTACGAG.

Note on this clone: Read data end 3 residues before the CDR3 end; the end is taken from the germline J gene. This chain uses TRBV7-9 with TRBJ1-2; 8 bases are a match to TRBD1. The CDR3 extends over 15 amino acids. Germline lookup yields CDR1 SEHNR and CDR2 FQNEAQ (reference sequence). The CDR3 sequence: CASSPDRGPFHGYTF. The DNA read from the CDR3 is TGTGCCAGCAGCCCCGACAGGGGACCCTTTCACGGC.

Comment on this clone: The CDR3 is cut off 3 residues early in the read; its end comes from the germline J gene. The J gene is TRBJ2-5, the V gene TRBV7-3; 7 nucleotides match TRBD1. J was trimmed by 5 bases and V by 1 base; bases with no gene match: 10. CDR1 and CDR2 (germline): SGHTA, FQGTGA. This CDR3 spans 16 amino acids. Here the CDR3 reads CASSLSGDRVRETQYF. The CDR3 DNA, read in part, is TGTGCCAGCAGCTTAAGCGGCGACAGGGTCCGGGAGACC.

Worth noting for this clone: The read ends 3 residues shy of where the CDR3 ends; the end is completed using the germline J gene. The V call is TRBV5-1, the J call TRBJ1-1; perhaps TRBD1 as D (5 bases). This CDR3 spans 16 amino acids. Germline CDR1 is SGHRS and CDR2 is YFSETQ. V was clipped by 0 bases and J by 0 bases, with 12 bases between them. Partial CDR3 DNA: TGCGCCAGCAGCTTGGTGCAGGGAAGGGTGAACACTGAA. Residues: CASSLVQGRVNTE. In full, the CDR3 reads CASSLVQGRVNTEAFF.

Worth noting for this clone: The junction and the germline gene differ at one end; a read error may be behind it. The observed sequence ends 3 residues before the CDR3 terminus, with the missing tail filled in from the germline J gene. The genes are TRBV19 and TRBJ1-2; D is uncertain. The CDR3 covers 13 residues. CDR1 and CDR2 (germline): LNHDA, SQIVND (reference sequence). The CDR3 bases that were read are TGTGCCAGTGGTATCGCGGGGAGGTATGGC. It yields the protein CASGIAGRYG. The entire CDR3 protein reads CASGIAGRYGYTF.

Details on this clone: The CDR3 end is not reached by the read, which stops 3 residues before it; the germline J gene fills it in. The rearrangement uses TRBV5-1 and TRBJ1-5; D possibly corresponds to TRBD1 (6 bases). The ends were cut back, 4 bases at V and 7 bases at J, with 18 bases in the middle. The germline V gene has CDR1 SGHRS and CDR2 YFSETQ. This CDR3 spans 15 amino acids. CDR3 residues: CASSPEGGQEQPQHF. CDR3 DNA, as far as it was read: TGCGCCAGCAGCCCCGAGGGGGGGCAGGAACAGCCC.

About this clone itself: The observed sequence ends 3 residues before the CDR3 terminus, with the missing tail filled in from the germline J gene. V gene TRBV20-1 combines with J gene TRBJ1-1; 8 bases map to TRBD1. The CDR3 has 15 residues. Looked up from germline, CDR1 is DFQATT and CDR2 is SNEGSKA (reference sequence). The part of the CDR3 DNA that was read is TGCAGTGCGAACGCCCGGACAGGGCCCGACTCGGAA. The encoded protein is CSANARTGPDSE. The CDR3 reads in full as CSANARTGPDSEAFF.

Regarding this clone: The CDR3 end is not reached by the read, which stops 3 residues before it; the germline J gene fills it in. The chain employs TRBV18 and TRBJ2-5; D not certain. Trimming cost V 2 bases and J 3 bases, with 10 bases left between them. Germline V gene sequence: CDR1 KGHSH, CDR2 LQKENI. This CDR3 region has 14 residues. CDR3 amino acids: CASSPSRTKETQYF. CDR3 bases read: TGTGCCAGCTCACCATCCCGTACAAAAGAGACC.

Details on this clone: The CDR3 end falls 3 residues outside the read, so it is completed with the germline J gene. The V call is TRBV2, the J call TRBJ2-5; 7 bases are a match to TRBD2. Trimming took 2 bases from V and 2 from J; bases not matched to a gene: 5. CDR1 is SNHLY, CDR2 FYNNEI, per germline. The CDR3 covers 15 residues. The covered CDR3 bases are TGTGCCAGCAGTGAATCATCAGCGGGGCAAGAGACC. Translation: CASSESSAGQET. The CDR3, in full, reads CASSESSAGQETQYF.

To note about this clone: The read terminates 3 residues ahead of where the CDR3 ends, so the germline J gene completes it. V and J are TRBV19 and TRBJ1-5, with D perhaps matching TRBD1 (6 bases). Germline V gene sequence: CDR1 LNHDA, CDR2 SQIVND (reference sequence). The ends were cut back, 7 bases at V and 7 bases at J, with 17 bases in the middle. The CDR3 length is 14 residues. This chain's CDR3 is CASTLTGIGQPQHF. Partial CDR3 DNA: TGTGCCAGTACCCTAACAGGGATAGGGCAGCCC.

As regards this clone: The read halts 3 residues ahead of the CDR3 end, with the missing end drawn from the germline J gene. The J gene is TRBJ2-7, the V gene TRBV10-3; TRBD1 aligns across 10 bases. J gave up 3 bases and V 3 bases, and 5 bases lay outside the gene matches. The germline V gene encodes CDR1 ENHRY and CDR2 SYGVKD. The CDR3 is made up of 15 amino acids. CDR3 DNA, as far as it was read: TGTGCCATCAGTGACTCCCGGACAGGGGGCTACGAG. Residues: CAISDSRTGGYE. The full CDR3 protein is CAISDSRTGGYEQYF.

On this clone itself: With the read ending 3 residues before the CDR3 end, the germline J gene is used to fill in that end. The chain uses TRBV19 and TRBJ2-7; D might be TRBD2 (6 bases). This CDR3 has 14 amino acids. Germline V gene lookup returns CDR1 LNHDA and CDR2 SQIVND (reference sequence). The ends were cut back, 5 bases at V and 2 bases at J, with 13 bases in the middle. The CDR3 region is CASSLDGGTYEQYF. The DNA read from the CDR3 is TGTGCCAGTAGTCTGGACGGGGGAACCTACGAG.

As regards this clone: The sequence runs out 3 residues before the end of the CDR3; the remainder is reconstructed from the germline J gene. The V call is TRBV7-6, the J call TRBJ1-4; tentative D call: TRBD1 (6 bases). CDR3 size: 15 residues. Germline loops: CDR1 SGHVS, CDR2 FNYEAQ. CDR3 region: CASSLQGLGNSPLFF. Partial CDR3 DNA: TGTGCCAGCAGTTTACAGGGTCTGGGTAATTCACCA.

In the case of this clone: The read is 3 residues too short to cover the CDR3 end, so that end is filled in from the germline J gene. The rearrangement joins TRBV7-2 to TRBJ1-2; 9 bases map to TRBD1. Looked up from germline, CDR1 is SGHTA and CDR2 is FQGNSA. The CDR3 extends over 15 amino acids. The sequenced part of the CDR3 DNA is TGTGCCAGCAGCTTAGCAGGGACAGGGCTTTACGAC. Translating gives CASSLAGTGLYD. The entire CDR3 protein is CASSLAGTGLYDYTF.

Remarks on this clone: Read sequence stops 3 residues before the CDR3 end, and the germline J gene provides the missing end. V is TRBV20-1 and J is TRBJ1-4, with no clear D. The V and J ends lost 2 bases and 8 bases respectively, with 12 bases between them. The CDR3 covers 13 residues. Germline CDR1 reads DFQATT; CDR2 reads SNEGSKA (reference sequence). The CDR3: CSARTPQAEKLFF. CDR3 DNA (partial): TGCAGTGCTAGAACCCCCCAGGCCGAAAAA.

In regard to this clone: The read stops 3 residues short of the end of the CDR3; the missing end is completed from the germline J gene. V gene TRBV6-2 or TRBV6-3 combines with J gene TRBJ1-1; 10 nucleotides align to TRBD1. Germline lookup yields CDR1 MNHEY and CDR2 SVGEGT. Losses at the gene ends were 1 base for V and 0 bases for J; bases not matched to a gene: 2. The CDR3 extends over 16 amino acids. CDR3 bases read: TGTGCCAGCAGTTACTGGGGACAGGGGATGAACACTGAA. Translating gives CASSYWGQGMNTE. The entire CDR3 protein reads CASSYWGQGMNTEAFF.

A note on this clone: The CDR3 end is not reached by the read, which stops 3 residues before it; the germline J gene fills it in. The V gene is TRBV2, the J gene TRBJ2-5; tentatively, D is TRBD1 (5 bases). Trimming took off 4 bases at V and 5 bases at J, with 17 bases between the two ends. Germline CDR1 is SNHLY and CDR2 is FYNNEI. The CDR3 consists of 15 residues. The part of the CDR3 DNA that was read is TGTGCCAGCAGTGCTTTGACAGTCTCCCGGGAGACC. It translates to CASSALTVSRET. The CDR3 in its entirety is CASSALTVSRETQYF.

Notes on this clone: The read ends 3 residues early relative to the CDR3; the germline J gene fills the gap. The chain recombines TRBV5-4 with TRBJ2-1; 8 bases are shared with TRBD2. J gave up 0 bases and V 4 bases, and 3 bases lay outside the gene matches. Looked up from germline, CDR1 is SGHNT and CDR2 is YYREEE (reference sequence). The CDR3 has 15 residues. Partial CDR3 DNA: TGTGCCAGCAGCCCGCGGGGGGACTCCTACAATGAG. Its protein is CASSPRGDSYNE. The CDR3 as a whole reads CASSPRGDSYNEQFF.